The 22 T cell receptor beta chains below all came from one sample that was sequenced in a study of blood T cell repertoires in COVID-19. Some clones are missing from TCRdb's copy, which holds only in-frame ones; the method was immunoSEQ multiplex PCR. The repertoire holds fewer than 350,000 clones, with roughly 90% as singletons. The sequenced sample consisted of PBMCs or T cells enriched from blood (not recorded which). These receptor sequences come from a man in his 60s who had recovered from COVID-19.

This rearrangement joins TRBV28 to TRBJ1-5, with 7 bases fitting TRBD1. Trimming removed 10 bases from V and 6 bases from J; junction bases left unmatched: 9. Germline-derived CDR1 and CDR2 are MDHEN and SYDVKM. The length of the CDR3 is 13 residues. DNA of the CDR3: TGTGCCATCCTTGGGGACAGACGTCAGCCCCAGCATTTT. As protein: CAILGDRRQPQHF.

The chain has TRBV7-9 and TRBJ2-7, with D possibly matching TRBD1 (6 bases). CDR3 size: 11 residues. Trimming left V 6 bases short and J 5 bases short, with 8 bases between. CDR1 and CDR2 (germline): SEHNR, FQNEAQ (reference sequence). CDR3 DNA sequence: TGTGCCAGCAGAAGGACAGACGAGCAGTACTTC. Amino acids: CASRRTDEQYF.

CDR3 in amino acids: CASKGTGNQPQHF. CDR3 bases: TGTGCCAGCAAGGGGACAGGGAATCAGCCCCAGCATTTT. The chain combines TRBV2 with TRBJ1-5, with 9 bases fitting TRBD1. Germline loops: CDR1 SNHLY, CDR2 FYNNEI. The CDR3 is 13 residues long. The V segment lost 7 bases and the J segment 4 bases; nucleotides outside the gene matches: 2.

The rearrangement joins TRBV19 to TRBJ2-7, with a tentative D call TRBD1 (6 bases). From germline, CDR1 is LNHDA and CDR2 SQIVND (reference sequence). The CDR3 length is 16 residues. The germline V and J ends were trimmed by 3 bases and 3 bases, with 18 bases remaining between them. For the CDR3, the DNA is TGTGCCAGTAGTATTCGTTCGGGGCAGGGGAACTACGAGCAGTACTTC. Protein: CASSIRSGQGNYEQYF.

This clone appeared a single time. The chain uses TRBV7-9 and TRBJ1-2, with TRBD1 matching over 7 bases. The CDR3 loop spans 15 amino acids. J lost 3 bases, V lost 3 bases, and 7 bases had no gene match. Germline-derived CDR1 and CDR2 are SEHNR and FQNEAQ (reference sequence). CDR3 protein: CASSFGDRAHYGYTF. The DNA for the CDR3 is TGTGCCAGCAGCTTCGGAGACAGGGCCCACTATGGCTACACCTTC.

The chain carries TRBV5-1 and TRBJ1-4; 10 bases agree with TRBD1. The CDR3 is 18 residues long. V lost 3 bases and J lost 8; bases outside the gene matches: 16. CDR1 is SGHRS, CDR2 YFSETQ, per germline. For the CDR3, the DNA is TGCGCCAGCAGCTCGACCCGGGACAGGGGCCGTTTGAGGGAAAAACTGTTTTTT. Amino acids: CASSSTRDRGRLREKLFF. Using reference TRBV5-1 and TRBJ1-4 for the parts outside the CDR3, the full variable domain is KAGVTQTPRYLIKTRGQQVTLSCSPISGHRSVSWYQQTPGQGLQFLFEYFSETQRNKGNFPGRFSGRQFSNSRSEMNVSTLELGDSALYLCASSSTRDRGRLREKLFFGSGTQLSVL.

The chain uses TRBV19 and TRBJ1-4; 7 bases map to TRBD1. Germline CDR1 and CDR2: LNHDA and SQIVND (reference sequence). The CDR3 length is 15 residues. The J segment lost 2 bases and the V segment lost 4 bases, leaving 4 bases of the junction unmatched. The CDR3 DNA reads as TGTGCCAGTAGTACCCGACAGGGCACTAATGAAAAACTGTTTTTT. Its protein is CASSTRQGTNEKLFF.

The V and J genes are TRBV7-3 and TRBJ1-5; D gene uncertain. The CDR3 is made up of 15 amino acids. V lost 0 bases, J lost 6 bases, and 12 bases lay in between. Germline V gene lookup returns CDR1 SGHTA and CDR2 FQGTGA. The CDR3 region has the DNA TGTGCCAGCAGCTTAACTTCCGGGAAGACTCAGCCCCAGCATTTT. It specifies CASSLTSGKTQPQHF.

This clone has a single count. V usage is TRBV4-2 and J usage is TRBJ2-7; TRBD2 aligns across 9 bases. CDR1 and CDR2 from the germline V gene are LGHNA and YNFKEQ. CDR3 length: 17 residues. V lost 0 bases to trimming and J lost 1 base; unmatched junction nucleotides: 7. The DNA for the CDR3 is TGTGCCAGCAGCCAAGATCTTCAGCGGGAGGATTCCTACGAGCAGTACTTC. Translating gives CASSQDLQREDSYEQYF.

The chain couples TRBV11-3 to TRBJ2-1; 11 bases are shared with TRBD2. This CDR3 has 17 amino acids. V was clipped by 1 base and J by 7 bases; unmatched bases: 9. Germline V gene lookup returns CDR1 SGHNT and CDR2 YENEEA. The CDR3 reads CASSLGGSGRARNEQFF. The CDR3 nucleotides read TGTGCCAGCAGCTTAGGTGGTAGCGGGAGGGCCCGGAATGAGCAGTTCTTC.

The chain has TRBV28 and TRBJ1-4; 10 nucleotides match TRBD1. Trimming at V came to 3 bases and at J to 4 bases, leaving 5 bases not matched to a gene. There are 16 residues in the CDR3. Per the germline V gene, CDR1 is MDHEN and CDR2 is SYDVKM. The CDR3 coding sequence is TGTGCCAGCAGTTTGTACGGGACAGGGGATAATGAAAAACTGTTTTTT. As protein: CASSLYGTGDNEKLFF.

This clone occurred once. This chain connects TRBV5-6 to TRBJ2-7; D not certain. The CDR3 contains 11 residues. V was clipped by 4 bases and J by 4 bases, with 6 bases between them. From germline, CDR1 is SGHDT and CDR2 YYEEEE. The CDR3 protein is CASSREYEQYF. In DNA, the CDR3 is TGTGCCAGCAGCCGAGAATACGAGCAGTACTTC.

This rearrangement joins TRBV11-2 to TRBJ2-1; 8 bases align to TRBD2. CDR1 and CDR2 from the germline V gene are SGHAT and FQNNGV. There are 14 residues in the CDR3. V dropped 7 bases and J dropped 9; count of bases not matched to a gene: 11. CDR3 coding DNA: TGTGCCAGCACCGCGACTAGCGTGGGCGGTGAGCAGTTCTTC. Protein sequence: CASTATSVGGEQFF.

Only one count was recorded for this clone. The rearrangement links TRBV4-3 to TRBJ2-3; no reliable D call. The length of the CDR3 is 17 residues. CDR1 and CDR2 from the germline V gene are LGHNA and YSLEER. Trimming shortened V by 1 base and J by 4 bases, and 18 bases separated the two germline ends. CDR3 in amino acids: CASSQGVRALTPDTQYF. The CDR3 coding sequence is TGCGCCAGCAGCCAAGGAGTTCGCGCTCTTACCCCAGATACGCAGTATTTT.

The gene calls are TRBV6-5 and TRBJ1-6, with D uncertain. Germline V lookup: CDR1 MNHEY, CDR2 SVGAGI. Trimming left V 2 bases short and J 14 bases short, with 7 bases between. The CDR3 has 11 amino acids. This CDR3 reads CASSYGHALHF. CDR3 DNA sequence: TGTGCCAGCAGTTACGGGCACGCCCTCCACTTT.

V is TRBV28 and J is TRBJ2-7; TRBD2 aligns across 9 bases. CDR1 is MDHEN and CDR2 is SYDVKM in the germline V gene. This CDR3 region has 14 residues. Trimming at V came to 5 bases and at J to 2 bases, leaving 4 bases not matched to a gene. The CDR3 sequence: CASSARLAAYEQYF. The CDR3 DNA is TGTGCCAGCAGTGCCCGACTAGCGGCCTACGAGCAGTACTTC. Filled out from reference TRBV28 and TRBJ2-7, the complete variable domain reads DVKVTQSSRYLVKRTGEKVFLECVQDMDHENMFWYRQDPGLGLRLIYFSYDVKMKEKGDIPEGYSVSREKKERFSLILESASTNQTSMYLCASSARLAAYEQYFGPGTRLTVT.

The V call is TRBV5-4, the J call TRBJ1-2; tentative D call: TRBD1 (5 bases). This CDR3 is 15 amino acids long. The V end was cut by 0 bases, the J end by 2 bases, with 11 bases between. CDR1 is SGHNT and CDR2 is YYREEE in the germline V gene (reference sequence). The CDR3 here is CASSLEQGLNYGYTF. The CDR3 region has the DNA TGTGCCAGCAGCTTGGAGCAGGGTCTGAACTATGGCTACACCTTC.

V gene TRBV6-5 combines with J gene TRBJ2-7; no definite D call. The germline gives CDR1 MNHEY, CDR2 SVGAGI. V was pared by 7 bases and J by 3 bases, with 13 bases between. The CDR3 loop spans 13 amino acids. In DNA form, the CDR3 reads TGTGCCAGCATGGGCAGCACAAACTACGAGCAGTACTTC. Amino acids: CASMGSTNYEQYF.

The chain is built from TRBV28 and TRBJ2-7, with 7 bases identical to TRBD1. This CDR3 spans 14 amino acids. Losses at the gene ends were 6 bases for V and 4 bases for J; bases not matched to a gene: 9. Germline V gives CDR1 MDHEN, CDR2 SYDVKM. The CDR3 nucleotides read TGTGCCAGCAGGGCACCGGGACAGAGTTACGAGCAGTACTTC. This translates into CASRAPGQSYEQYF.

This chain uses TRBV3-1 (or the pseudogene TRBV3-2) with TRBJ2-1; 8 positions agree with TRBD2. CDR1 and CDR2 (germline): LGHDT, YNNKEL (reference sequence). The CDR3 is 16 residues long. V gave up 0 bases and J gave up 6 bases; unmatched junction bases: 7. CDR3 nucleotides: TGTGCCAGCAGCCAAGATCCAGCGGGAGCGGGCAATGAGCAGTTCTTC. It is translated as CASSQDPAGAGNEQFF.

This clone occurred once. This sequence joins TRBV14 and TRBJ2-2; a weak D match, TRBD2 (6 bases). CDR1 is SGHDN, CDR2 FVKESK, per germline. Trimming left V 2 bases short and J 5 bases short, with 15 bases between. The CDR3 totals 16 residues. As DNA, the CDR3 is TGTGCCAGCAGCCAAAGTTCGGGGGTACGGACCGGGGAGCTGTTTTTT. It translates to CASSQSSGVRTGELFF. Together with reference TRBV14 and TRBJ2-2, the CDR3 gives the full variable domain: EAGVTQFPSHSVIEKGQTVTLRCDPISGHDNLYWYRRVMGKEIKFLLHFVKESKQDESGMPNNRFLAERTGGTYSTLKVQPAELEDSGVYFCASSQSSGVRTGELFFGEGSRLTVL.

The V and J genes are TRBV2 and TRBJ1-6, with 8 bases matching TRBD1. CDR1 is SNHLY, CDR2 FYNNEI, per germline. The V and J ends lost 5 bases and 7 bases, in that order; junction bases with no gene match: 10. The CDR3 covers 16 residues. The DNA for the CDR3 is TGTGCCAGCAGTTTGATGACAGGGGTGGGAAATTCACCCCTCCACTTT. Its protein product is CASSLMTGVGNSPLHF.